Presented here are 29 T cell receptor beta chains from one specimen sequenced in a study of blood T cells in healthy people across ages. Using a J-beta primer mix together with a sample-barcoded 5' primer, a second PCR was run for roughly 6 to 12 cycles. TCRdb redid the calling of the 5' RACE reads with MiXCR, one entry per CDR3 protein. This table holds 600,000 to 850,000 distinct CDR3 sequences, approximately 39% found once. The material sequenced was blood. The receptors were gathered from an older woman in good health.

This clonotype was picked up one time. The rearrangement uses TRBV11-3 and TRBJ2-2; D not resolved. Germline V gives CDR1 SGHNT, CDR2 YENEEA. The CDR3 extends over 14 amino acids. Trimming removed 1 base from V and 4 bases from J, with 7 bases in between. The CDR3 DNA sequence: TGTGCCAGCAGCTTAGGTGACCCCACCGGGGAGCTGTTTTTT. Amino acids: CASSLGDPTGELFF.

The chain links TRBV18 to TRBJ1-1; D is perhaps TRBD1 (5 bases). The length of the CDR3 is 15 residues. Germline V lookup: CDR1 KGHSH, CDR2 LQKENI. V lost 3 bases, J lost 1 base, and 12 bases lay in between. The CDR3 reads CASSPSGASNTEAFF. CDR3 DNA sequence: TGTGCCAGCTCACCGAGCGGGGCCTCGAACACTGAAGCTTTCTTT.

This sequence joins TRBV6-6 and TRBJ2-4; the D gene is possibly TRBD2 (5 bases). Germline V lookup: CDR1 MNHNY, CDR2 SVGAGI (reference sequence). V lost 2 bases, J lost 13 bases, and 15 bases lay in between. This CDR3 is 13 amino acids long. The CDR3 DNA is TGTGCCAGCAGTTACACGCGGGTTAGTGGCCAGTACTTC. Amino acid sequence: CASSYTRVSGQYF.

The rearrangement uses TRBV10-3 and TRBJ2-2; 7 bases map to TRBD1. V shed 6 bases, J shed 3 bases, and the junction held 4 bases outside the gene matches. The CDR3 is made up of 14 amino acids. CDR1 ENHRY and CDR2 SYGVKD come from the germline V gene. The CDR3 DNA follows: TGTGCCATCAGCCGGACAGGAGACACCGGGGAGCTGTTTTTT. Residues: CAISRTGDTGELFF.

This sequence joins TRBV14 and TRBJ2-5; D gene uncertain. The J call may be faulty, since TRBJ2-7 better matches the DNA end. Germline-derived CDR1 and CDR2 are SGHDN and FVKESK. This CDR3 region has 13 residues. CDR3 sequence: CASSLYPGNEQYF. CDR3 DNA: TGTGCCAGCAGCCTTTACCCGGGCAACGAGCAGTACTTC.

The gene calls are TRBV20-1 and TRBJ2-3; 9 bases line up with TRBD2. V was pared by 6 bases and J by 3 bases, with 10 bases of the junction left unmatched. CDR1 and CDR2 (germline): DFQATT, SNEGSKA (reference sequence). The CDR3 contains 15 residues. CDR3 loop: CSAIARGGSTDTQYF. CDR3 bases: TGCAGTGCCATCGCGCGGGGGGGCAGTACAGATACGCAGTATTTT.

This clonotype was counted between two and nine times. The chain uses TRBV20-1 and TRBJ2-3; TRBD1 matches 9 bases. This CDR3 is 14 amino acids long. The germline gives CDR1 DFQATT, CDR2 SNEGSKA (reference sequence). The junction had 7 bases not matched to a gene; V was cut back by 6 bases and J by 3 bases. CDR3 nucleotides: TGCAGTGCCGCCGGGACAGGGAGGACAGATACGCAGTATTTT. It translates to CSAAGTGRTDTQYF.

The chain couples TRBV7-8 to TRBJ2-1; D is possibly TRBD1 (5 bases). The CDR3 runs 15 residues. The ends were cut back, 4 bases at V and 2 bases at J, with 12 bases in the middle. Germline CDR1 and CDR2: SGHVS and FQNEAQ. This CDR3 reads CASSYRTEPYNEQFF. CDR3 nucleotides: TGTGCCAGCAGCTACAGGACGGAACCCTACAATGAGCAGTTCTTC.

This clonotype was picked up a small number of times. The chain joins TRBV27 to TRBJ1-1; D might be TRBD1 (5 bases). This CDR3 has 15 residues. Trimming stripped 3 bases from V and 2 bases from J, with 13 bases between. The V gene's germline CDR1 is MNHEY and CDR2 SMNVEV (reference sequence). The CDR3 region has the DNA TGTGCCAGCAGTTTCCAACCCCAGGGAAACACTGAAGCTTTCTTT. Its translation is CASSFQPQGNTEAFF.

The table lists this clonotype with a few counts. The chain has TRBV10-3 and TRBJ2-3, with D tentatively TRBD1 (5 bases). Trimming took 3 bases from V and 2 from J, leaving 12 bases between them. The CDR3 has 15 amino acids. Germline CDR1 ENHRY, CDR2 SYGVKD. The CDR3 nucleotides are TGTGCCATCAGTGATCCCCAGGACAACACAGATACGCAGTATTTT. Its protein is CAISDPQDNTDTQYF.

There are a few counts of this clonotype. V is TRBV4-1 and J is TRBJ2-1; TRBD2 might be the D (5 bases). The ends were cut back, 0 bases at V and 8 bases at J, with 11 bases in the middle. The CDR3 consists of 14 residues. The germline CDR1 and CDR2 sequences are MGHRA and YSYEKL. The CDR3, as DNA: TGCGCCAGCAGCCAAGACGAGGGTGAGCATGAGCAGTTCTTC. Translated, it gives CASSQDEGEHEQFF.

The CDR3 bases are TGCAGTGCTAGAGATCTCGGGACTAGCGGGGGAGGGCAGTACTTC. As protein: CSARDLGTSGGGQYF. V usage is TRBV20-1 and J usage is TRBJ2-7, with 14 nucleotides matching TRBD2. V lost 0 bases, J lost 9 bases, and 7 bases stayed unmatched. Looked up from germline, CDR1 is DFQATT and CDR2 is SNEGSKA (reference sequence). CDR3 length: 15 residues.

The table lists this clonotype with a count of one. A much larger clone lies one base from this, so it may be a read error. The rearrangement links TRBV20-1 to TRBJ2-1, with 10 bases lining up with TRBD1. The DNA end favors TRBJ2-7, so the J call may be wrong. The CDR3 covers 15 residues. The germline gives CDR1 DFQATT, CDR2 SNEGSKA (reference sequence). The DNA of the CDR3 is TGCAATGCTCCCGACAACGGACAGGGGGCCTACGAGCAGTACTTC. This sequence encodes CNAPDNGQGAYEQYF.

This clonotype was counted between two and nine times. The chain couples TRBV5-1 to TRBJ1-2, with 11 nucleotides matching TRBD1. From germline, CDR1 is SGHRS and CDR2 YFSETQ. V lost 5 bases and J lost 8; bases outside the gene matches: 11. CDR3 size: 15 residues. The CDR3 loop reads CASSRTGGALDGYTF. The CDR3 DNA follows: TGCGCCAGCAGTCGGACAGGGGGCGCGTTAGACGGCTACACCTTC.

As concerns this clonotype: It may be a read error: a sequence one base away is much more abundant. The chain is built from TRBV12-3 or TRBV12-4 and TRBJ2-7, with D possibly TRBD2 on 5 matching bases. The ends were cut back, 8 bases at V and 2 bases at J, with 16 bases in the middle. The length of the CDR3 is 14 residues. The CDR3 loop reads CASRPSRVPYEQYF. CDR3 bases: TGTGCCAGCCGTCCATCGAGGGTTCCCTACGAGCAGTACTTC.

This clonotype was seen only a few times. The CDR3, as DNA: TGTGCCACCAGTGATGATAAGGGGAATGAGCAGTTCTTC. Its protein product is CATSDDKGNEQFF. The chain uses TRBV24-1 and TRBJ2-1; TRBD1 is a possible D gene (5 bases). V gave up 3 bases and J gave up 7 bases, with 9 bases separating them. The CDR3 extends over 13 amino acids. Germline V CDR1 and CDR2: KGHDR, SFDVKD.

J is TRBJ1-5 and V is TRBV5-1, with D perhaps matching TRBD1 (6 bases). CDR1 and CDR2 from the germline V gene are SGHRS and YFSETQ. V lost 4 bases, J lost 7 bases, and 18 bases lay in between. The CDR3 has 15 amino acids. The chain's CDR3 is CASSAQGGERQPQHF. The CDR3 nucleotides are TGCGCCAGCAGCGCACAGGGCGGAGAGCGACAGCCCCAGCATTTT.

The chain uses TRBV20-1 and TRBJ2-5; D unresolved. This CDR3 has 15 residues. V was trimmed by 0 bases and J by 5 bases, leaving 16 bases between them. The germline gives CDR1 DFQATT, CDR2 SNEGSKA (reference sequence). The CDR3 reads CSARDIGNQGETQYF. The CDR3 bases are TGCAGTGCTAGAGATATAGGCAATCAAGGGGAGACCCAGTACTTC.

This clonotype was seen a few times. This sequence joins TRBV6-1 and TRBJ2-1, with TRBD2 identical over 13 bases. The CDR3 consists of 14 residues. V trimming: 7 bases; J trimming: 9 bases; junction bases outside the gene matches: 6. From germline, CDR1 is MNHNS and CDR2 SASEGT. CDR3 DNA sequence: TGTGCCAGCATGGTACTAGCGGGGGGGCGTGAGCAGTTCTTC. This codes for CASMVLAGGREQFF.

This clonotype appeared a few times. The V and J genes are TRBV29-1 and TRBJ2-1; D is unresolved. The germline CDR1 and CDR2 sequences are SQVTM and ANQGSEA. V lost 2 bases to trimming and J lost 0 bases, with 8 bases between them. The CDR3 runs 14 residues. The DNA for the CDR3 is TGCAGCGTTGAAAAAGCCAGCTCCTACAATGAGCAGTTCTTC. It yields the protein CSVEKASSYNEQFF.

In nucleotides, the CDR3 is TGTGCCAGCGGAAAGTCAACTCACTCCTACAATGAGCAGTTCTTC. This codes for CASGKSTHSYNEQFF. The rearrangement joins TRBV6-2 or TRBV6-3 to TRBJ2-1; no reliable D call. Germline CDR1 and CDR2: MNHEY and SVGEGT. CDR3 length equals 15 residues. The V end was cut by 8 bases, the J end by 0 bases, with 14 bases between.

A note on this clonotype: A junction boundary mismatches the germline segment, possibly from a read error. The chain joins TRBV25-1 to TRBJ1-1, with D uncertain. Germline lookup yields CDR1 MGHDK and CDR2 SYGVNS. The CDR3 sequence is 15 residues long. The CDR3 sequence is CACSEGGILNTEAFF. DNA of the CDR3: TGTGCCTGCAGTGAAGGTGGTATCCTGAACACTGAAGCTTTCTTT.

This chain joins TRBV20-1 and TRBJ1-2; D is possibly TRBD1 (6 bases). Trimming took 8 bases from V and 8 from J, leaving 15 bases between them. Germline V gene data show CDR1 as DFQATT and CDR2 as SNEGSKA (reference sequence). CDR3 size: 11 residues. The CDR3: CSTWAGEGYTF. CDR3 nucleotide sequence: TGCAGTACTTGGGCAGGGGAAGGCTACACCTTC.

This clonotype was detected a few times. The chain links TRBV3-1 to TRBJ2-7; 11 bases are a match to TRBD1. Germline V gene data show CDR1 as LGHDT and CDR2 as YNNKEL (reference sequence). The J segment lost 0 bases and the V segment lost 4 bases, leaving 8 bases of the junction unmatched. The CDR3 has 17 amino acids. The CDR3 nucleotides are TGTGCCAGCAGCCCAATCAGGGGGACAGGGGGCTCCTACGAGCAGTACTTC. It is translated as CASSPIRGTGGSYEQYF.

This clonotype has a count of ten or more. The chain links TRBV29-1 to TRBJ2-7, with D perhaps being TRBD1 or TRBD2 (5 bases each). The CDR3 runs 15 residues. V was trimmed by 8 bases and J by 0 bases, leaving 20 bases between them. Germline CDR1 is SQVTM and CDR2 is ANQGSEA. The DNA for the CDR3 is TGCAGCTTCAAGCCGACCGGGACGGACTCCTACGAGCAGTACTTC. Its protein is CSFKPTGTDSYEQYF.

This clonotype has a handful of counts. V usage is TRBV20-1 and J usage is TRBJ1-5, with TRBD1 as a possible D gene (6 bases). The CDR3 is 16 amino acids. Germline lookup yields CDR1 DFQATT and CDR2 SNEGSKA (reference sequence). Trimming took 0 bases from V and 3 from J, leaving 15 bases between them. Written as DNA, the CDR3 is TGCAGTGCTAGAGATGAAGTCAGGGGACTCAATCAGCCCCAGCATTTT. Its translation: CSARDEVRGLNQPQHF.

The gene calls are TRBV18 and TRBJ2-1; D is perhaps TRBD2 (5 bases). Germline V lookup: CDR1 KGHSH, CDR2 LQKENI. This CDR3 region has 12 residues. V was trimmed by 3 bases and J by 7 bases, leaving 7 bases between them. For the CDR3, the DNA is TGTGCCAGCTCACCCGGGGAGAATGAGCAGTTCTTC. The encoded protein is CASSPGENEQFF.

This clonotype was counted a single time. V usage is TRBV28 and J usage is TRBJ2-3; 11 bases are shared with TRBD2. From germline, CDR1 is MDHEN and CDR2 SYDVKM. This CDR3 region has 17 residues. Unmatched junction bases numbered 11, after V lost 7 bases and J lost 2 bases. The CDR3, as DNA: TGTGCCAGCAAACTTTTTCCGGGACTAGCGGTCACAGATACGCAGTATTTT. This translates into CASKLFPGLAVTDTQYF.

With regard to this clonotype: This may be a read error: a much more frequent sequence differs by one nucleotide. The genes are TRBV6-2 or TRBV6-3 and TRBJ2-5; 10 bases are shared with TRBD1. The last part of the DNA fits TRBJ2-7 better; the J call may be wrong. Germline lookup yields CDR1 MNHEY and CDR2 SVGEGT. The CDR3 spans 15 residues. The CDR3 coding sequence is TGTGCCAGCAGTGACGGGACAGGGGCTTCCGACGAGCAGTACTTC. Translating gives CASSDGTGASDEQYF.